This T cell receptor beta chain was recovered during a study of beta chain features in type 1 diabetes. About the study: Cells sorted and examined across all samples totaled approximately 100 million.

Study-wide points: Across all four CD4+ subsets, people with type 1 diabetes showed modestly shorter TCRB CDR3s.

Expressed TCRB transcripts were sequenced after all isolated RNA was converted to cDNA. Using immunoSEQ multiplex PCR, the repertoire was profiled, and TCRdb retains in-frame clones only, with some absent. The sample lists about 620,000 clones; roughly 15% were seen once. This clone has a handful of counts. Its antigen is currently unknown. The CDR3 totals 16 residues. V was clipped by 7 bases and J by 8 bases; unmatched bases: 15. Germline-derived CDR1 and CDR2 are SNHLY and FYNNEI. The TCR originated in a man younger than 35 in good health. V is TRBV2 and J is TRBJ1-4, with TRBD1 matching over 8 bases. The sequencing input was naive CD4+ T cells from blood. The CDR3 DNA sequence: TGTGCCAGCACTGGACAGGGCGCGCTCTTCAGCGAAAAACTGTTTTTT. It translates to CASTGQGALFSEKLFF.